The 30 T cell receptor beta chains reported below all come from one sample, sequenced in a study of shared clonotypes between healthy human individuals. It was CD45RO-negative cells, positively selected for CCR7, that made up naive CD8 cells, with terminally differentiated effector memory CD45RA+ cells excluded. Some clones are missing from TCRdb's copy, which holds only in-frame ones; the method was immunoSEQ multiplex PCR. The table has roughly 2.1 million clones, more than 85% seen once. The sequenced material came from naive CD8+ T cells from PBMCs. The receptors here all came from a man between 18 and 35 years old in good health. Some clones in this sample may be carry-over from other donors' samples.

The chain links TRBV7-9 to TRBJ2-5; D possibly corresponds to TRBD1 (5 bases). Germline CDR1 and CDR2: SEHNR and FQNEAQ (reference sequence). Trimming removed 4 bases at V and 1 base at J, with 10 bases between. The CDR3 consists of 14 residues. DNA of the CDR3: TGTGCCAGCAGCTCACAGGCGATCCAAGAGACCCAGTACTTC. As protein: CASSSQAIQETQYF.

The chain employs TRBV7-3 and TRBJ2-3; 8 bases are shared with TRBD1. Unmatched junction bases numbered 6, after V lost 5 bases and J lost 2 bases. Germline loops: CDR1 SGHTA, CDR2 FQGTGA. The CDR3 has 15 amino acids. CDR3 sequence (DNA): TGTGCCAGCAGCCCAACAGGGGGGTCCACAGATACGCAGTATTTT. Translating it yields CASSPTGGSTDTQYF. The full variable domain, its missing parts supplied by reference TRBV7-3 and TRBJ2-3, is GAGVSQTPSNKVTEKGKYVELRCDPISGHTALYWYRQSLGQGPEFLIYFQGTGAADDSGLPNDRFFAVRPEGSVSTLKIQRTERGDSAVYLCASSPTGGSTDTQYFGPGTRLTVL.

This chain uses TRBV7-9 with TRBJ2-1; the match to TRBD2 covers 7 bases. The J segment lost 4 bases and the V segment lost 7 bases, leaving 7 bases of the junction unmatched. The CDR3 loop spans 14 amino acids. Germline V gene sequence: CDR1 SEHNR, CDR2 FQNEAQ (reference sequence). The CDR3 DNA reads TGTGCCAGCACCGCGCGGGAGCAATACAATGAGCAGTTCTTC. It codes for CASTAREQYNEQFF.

J is TRBJ2-7 and V is TRBV5-1; D may be TRBD2 (6 bases). The CDR3 totals 16 residues. The germline CDR1 and CDR2 sequences are SGHRS and YFSETQ. Trimming removed 3 bases from V and 7 bases from J, with 23 bases in between. The CDR3 spells CASSSIDRGDSLEQYF. The CDR3 DNA follows: TGCGCCAGCAGCTCCATTGACCGAGGGGACTCCTTGGAGCAGTACTTC. The variable domain in full, completed from reference TRBV5-1 and TRBJ2-7, reads KAGVTQTPRYLIKTRGQQVTLSCSPISGHRSVSWYQQTPGQGLQFLFEYFSETQRNKGNFPGRFSGRQFSNSRSEMNVSTLELGDSALYLCASSSIDRGDSLEQYFGPGTRLTVT.

The chain is built from TRBV7-8 and TRBJ2-3; 9 bases fit TRBD2. The CDR3 runs 16 residues. Germline assignment: CDR1 SGHVS and CDR2 FQNEAQ. V shed 4 bases and J 4 bases; nucleotides not matched to a gene: 9. In DNA, the CDR3 is TGTGCCAGCAGCTCCGGACTAGCGAACGGTCCAGATACGCAGTATTTT. Protein sequence: CASSSGLANGPDTQYF.

The rearrangement joins TRBV7-9 to TRBJ2-1; 9 bases line up with TRBD2. The J segment lost 6 bases and the V segment lost 1 base, leaving 1 base of the junction unmatched. CDR3 length: 14 amino acids. Germline V lookup: CDR1 SEHNR, CDR2 FQNEAQ (reference sequence). CDR3 bases: TGTGCCAGCAGCTTAGGTAGCGGGAGCAATGAGCAGTTCTTC. Translating it yields CASSLGSGSNEQFF.

The genes are TRBV10-3 and TRBJ1-2; 8 nucleotides agree with TRBD1. The germline V gene encodes CDR1 ENHRY and CDR2 SYGVKD. The CDR3 spans 17 residues. With 3 bases clipped from V and 0 bases from J, the junction kept 9 bases outside the gene matches. The CDR3 region has the DNA TGTGCCATCAGTGACCTGGACAGGGCGAGCGCTAACTATGGCTACACCTTC. This gives the protein CAISDLDRASANYGYTF.

This clone was observed once. The rearrangement uses TRBV4-2 and TRBJ2-1; 10 bases fit TRBD2. The ends lost 4 bases at V and 8 bases at J; junction bases unmatched: 8. The V gene's germline CDR1 is LGHNA and CDR2 YNFKEQ. The CDR3 runs 15 residues. The CDR3 DNA is TGTGCCAGCAGCCCCCCTAGCGGGAGAAGAGATGAGCAGTTCTTC. It encodes CASSPPSGRRDEQFF.

The gene calls are TRBV29-1 and TRBJ2-1, with a possible D match to TRBD1 (5 bases). Germline-derived CDR1 and CDR2 are SQVTM and ANQGSEA. The V end was cut by 1 base, the J end by 7 bases, with 14 bases between. The CDR3 has 14 amino acids. For the CDR3, the DNA is TGCAGCGTTGAAGGTCCCCCAGGGTATAATGAGCAGTTCTTC. It translates to CSVEGPPGYNEQFF.

The chain combines TRBV19 with TRBJ1-5, with D perhaps matching TRBD1 (5 bases). V lost 3 bases, J lost 3 bases, and 18 bases lay in between. Germline CDR1 LNHDA, CDR2 SQIVND (reference sequence). This CDR3 has 17 amino acids. The DNA of the CDR3 is TGTGCCAGTAGTATCTACCCCAGGGTGTATGACAATCAGCCCCAGCATTTT. It translates to CASSIYPRVYDNQPQHF.

This clone was detected only a few times. V is TRBV5-4 and J is TRBJ2-1, with 9 bases that match TRBD1. Germline loops: CDR1 SGHNT, CDR2 YYREEE (reference sequence). There are 14 residues in the CDR3. The V gene end was trimmed by 0 bases and the J gene end by 10 bases; junction bases not matched to a gene: 5. CDR3 protein: CASSLDRGLREQFF. CDR3 bases: TGTGCCAGCAGCTTGGACAGGGGGCTCAGGGAGCAGTTCTTC.

The CDR3 spells CASSSRKEAGGGDEQFF. The DNA for the CDR3 is TGTGCCAGCAGCTCGCGGAAAGAAGCGGGAGGAGGAGATGAGCAGTTCTTC. V and J are TRBV11-2 and TRBJ2-1; 9 nucleotides align to TRBD2. The V and J ends lost 4 bases and 8 bases, in that order; junction bases with no gene match: 15. The CDR3 totals 17 residues. Germline CDR1 is SGHAT and CDR2 is FQNNGV.

This chain joins TRBV18 and TRBJ1-1; D not resolved. CDR1 and CDR2 from the germline V gene are KGHSH and LQKENI. This CDR3 has 15 amino acids. The V and J ends lost 6 bases and 0 bases respectively, with 14 bases between them. Here the CDR3 reads CASSLGRYMNTEAFF. The DNA for the CDR3 is TGTGCCAGCTCGTTGGGCAGATACATGAACACTGAAGCTTTCTTT.

CDR3 DNA: TGTGCCAGCAGCACAGTGGGGGGGCCCTATGGCTACACCTTC. Amino acids: CASSTVGGPYGYTF. The rearrangement links TRBV9 to TRBJ1-2; D is possibly TRBD1 (6 bases). This CDR3 is built from 14 residues. The germline V and J ends were trimmed by 4 bases and 4 bases, with 14 bases remaining between them. Germline assignment: CDR1 SGDLS and CDR2 YYNGEE.

CDR3 DNA: TGTGCCAGCAGTTTATGGCGGGACAGCTCCTACAATGAGCAGTTCTTC. This encodes CASSLWRDSSYNEQFF. The chain combines TRBV27 with TRBJ2-1; weak D call: TRBD1 (7 bases). Trimming took 1 base from V and 0 from J, leaving 10 bases between them. The CDR3 consists of 16 residues. The germline V gene has CDR1 MNHEY and CDR2 SMNVEV (reference sequence).

V usage is TRBV9 and J usage is TRBJ2-2, with 7 bases aligning to TRBD2. Trimming cost V 3 bases and J 2 bases; bases outside gene matches: 7. CDR3 length: 16 residues. Germline-derived CDR1 and CDR2 are SGDLS and YYNGEE. The CDR3 nucleotides are TGTGCCAGCAGCGGATATAGCGGGTTCAACACCGGGGAGCTGTTTTTT. Translating it yields CASSGYSGFNTGELFF.

The rearrangement uses TRBV27 and TRBJ2-7, with 8 bases matching TRBD2. This CDR3 is 16 amino acids long. The V and J ends lost 6 bases and 1 base, in that order; junction bases with no gene match: 11. Germline lookup yields CDR1 MNHEY and CDR2 SMNVEV (reference sequence). DNA for the CDR3: TGTGCCAGCAGCTTACTCCGTACTAGCGGATCCTACGAGCAGTACTTC. Amino acid sequence: CASSLLRTSGSYEQYF.

The chain uses TRBV29-1 and TRBJ1-2; perhaps TRBD1 as D (6 bases). Germline V gives CDR1 SQVTM, CDR2 ANQGSEA. Trimming cost V 3 bases and J 8 bases, with 19 bases left between them. The CDR3 has 14 residues. CDR3 amino acids: CSVDTEAGAWGYTF. The CDR3 region has the DNA TGCAGCGTTGATACTGAGGCAGGGGCTTGGGGCTACACCTTC.

This clone appeared once. The chain employs TRBV27 and TRBJ2-7, with 10 bases identical to TRBD1. J lost 2 bases, V lost 4 bases, and 5 bases had no gene match. The CDR3 has 15 residues. Germline V lookup: CDR1 MNHEY, CDR2 SMNVEV (reference sequence). CDR3 DNA: TGTGCCAGCAGTTCAGGACAGGGGGGCACCTACGAGCAGTACTTC. Protein product: CASSSGQGGTYEQYF.

V is TRBV27 and J is TRBJ2-5; D gene unclear. Trimming left V 8 bases short and J 5 bases short, with 15 bases between. CDR3 length: 13 residues. The germline V gene encodes CDR1 MNHEY and CDR2 SMNVEV (reference sequence). CDR3 sequence: CASRILGSETQYF. The CDR3 nucleotides read TGTGCCAGCCGAATTTTAGGGTCTGAGACCCAGTACTTC.

This rearrangement joins TRBV7-9 to TRBJ1-3; D ambiguous. Germline V gene data show CDR1 as SEHNR and CDR2 as FQNEAQ (reference sequence). V was shortened by 5 bases and J by 4 bases, with 9 bases between the two germline ends. CDR3 size: 13 residues. Here the CDR3 reads CASSHPPGNTIYF. CDR3 nucleotides: TGTGCCAGCAGCCACCCTCCCGGAAACACCATATATTTT.

This chain links TRBV15 with TRBJ2-1, with 11 nucleotides matching TRBD2. The junction had 3 bases not matched to a gene; V was cut back by 8 bases and J by 3 bases. Looked up from germline, CDR1 is LNHNV and CDR2 is YYDKDF (reference sequence). The CDR3 has 14 residues. The CDR3 region has the DNA TGTGCCACCGGGGGACTAGCGGACTACAATGAGCAGTTCTTC. Amino acids: CATGGLADYNEQFF. Variable domain in full (rest from reference TRBV15 and TRBJ2-1): DAMVIQNPRYQVTQFGKPVTLSCSQTLNHNVMYWYQQKSSQAPKLLFHYYDKDFNNEADTPDNFQSRRPNTSFCFLDIRSPGLGDTAMYLCATGGLADYNEQFFGPGTRLTVL.

The rearrangement joins TRBV7-9 to TRBJ1-1, with TRBD1 identical over 9 bases. This CDR3 contains 15 residues. Germline loops: CDR1 SEHNR, CDR2 FQNEAQ (reference sequence). J lost 6 bases, V lost 3 bases, and 8 bases had no gene match. This CDR3 is CASSFLTGGIAEAFF. DNA of the CDR3: TGTGCCAGCAGCTTCTTGACAGGGGGTATCGCTGAAGCTTTCTTT.

DNA for the CDR3: TGTGCCATCAGCGGGACAGTCGGTTCCGGCCAAGAGACCCAGTACTTC. It encodes CAISGTVGSGQETQYF. This rearrangement joins TRBV10-3 to TRBJ2-5, with TRBD1 matching 7 bases. The CDR3 contains 16 residues. With 6 bases clipped from V and 1 base from J, the junction kept 11 bases outside the gene matches. CDR1 and CDR2 from the germline V gene are ENHRY and SYGVKD.

About this clone itself: The same CDR3 is also encoded by other DNA sequences in this sample. V usage is TRBV27 and J usage is TRBJ1-5; 8 nucleotides line up with TRBD1. Germline lookup yields CDR1 MNHEY and CDR2 SMNVEV (reference sequence). There are 14 residues in the CDR3. With 6 bases clipped from V and 1 base from J, the junction kept 2 bases outside the gene matches. The CDR3 sequence: CASRAGGSNQPQHF. CDR3 sequence (DNA): TGTGCCAGCAGAGCAGGGGGCAGCAATCAGCCCCAGCATTTT.

In its sample, this clone was seen once. The same CDR3 also results from other DNA sequences found in this sample. The rearrangement joins TRBV4-1 to TRBJ2-4; D is unresolved. The ends were cut back, 1 base at V and 0 bases at J, with 7 bases in the middle. Germline V lookup: CDR1 MGHRA, CDR2 YSYEKL. This CDR3 spans 15 amino acids. The CDR3 bases are TGCGCCAGCAGCCAAGTAGGAGTAGCCAAAAACATTCAGTACTTC. Protein sequence: CASSQVGVAKNIQYF.

A note on this clone: Other DNA sequences from this sample encode an identical CDR3 as well. The V gene is TRBV18, the J gene TRBJ2-7, with D unresolved. V gave up 0 bases and J gave up 0 bases, with 3 bases separating them. Germline V gene sequence: CDR1 KGHSH, CDR2 LQKENI. The CDR3 consists of 13 residues. The CDR3, as DNA: TGTGCCAGCTCACCACCAAGCTCCTACGAGCAGTACTTC. Its translation is CASSPPSSYEQYF.

This sequence joins TRBV28 and TRBJ1-1; weak D call: TRBD1 (5 bases). This CDR3 comprises 16 residues. Germline-derived CDR1 and CDR2 are MDHEN and SYDVKM. V was clipped by 8 bases and J by 0 bases, with 19 bases between them. The CDR3 is CASLTGRYRMNTEAFF. CDR3 coding DNA: TGTGCCAGCCTTACGGGGCGGTACCGAATGAACACTGAAGCTTTCTTT.

Turning to this clone: The sample carries other DNA sequences with the same CDR3. This chain links TRBV7-9 with TRBJ2-7; D possibly uses TRBD1 or TRBD2 (5 bases each). The CDR3 spans 14 residues. V shed 1 base and J shed 4 bases, with 11 bases lying between them. Germline V gives CDR1 SEHNR, CDR2 FQNEAQ (reference sequence). The CDR3 DNA is TGTGCCAGCAGCTTAGTGGGGGATGGGTACGAGCAGTACTTC. Amino acids: CASSLVGDGYEQYF.

As DNA, the CDR3 is TGCGCCAGCAATCTTTACGGGGGATCCTACGAGCAGTACTTC. Translating it yields CASNLYGGSYEQYF. This sequence joins TRBV5-1 and TRBJ2-7; TRBD2 might be the D (6 bases). Trimming removed 6 bases at V and 1 base at J, with 14 bases between. CDR1 and CDR2 (germline): SGHRS, YFSETQ. The length of the CDR3 is 14 residues.